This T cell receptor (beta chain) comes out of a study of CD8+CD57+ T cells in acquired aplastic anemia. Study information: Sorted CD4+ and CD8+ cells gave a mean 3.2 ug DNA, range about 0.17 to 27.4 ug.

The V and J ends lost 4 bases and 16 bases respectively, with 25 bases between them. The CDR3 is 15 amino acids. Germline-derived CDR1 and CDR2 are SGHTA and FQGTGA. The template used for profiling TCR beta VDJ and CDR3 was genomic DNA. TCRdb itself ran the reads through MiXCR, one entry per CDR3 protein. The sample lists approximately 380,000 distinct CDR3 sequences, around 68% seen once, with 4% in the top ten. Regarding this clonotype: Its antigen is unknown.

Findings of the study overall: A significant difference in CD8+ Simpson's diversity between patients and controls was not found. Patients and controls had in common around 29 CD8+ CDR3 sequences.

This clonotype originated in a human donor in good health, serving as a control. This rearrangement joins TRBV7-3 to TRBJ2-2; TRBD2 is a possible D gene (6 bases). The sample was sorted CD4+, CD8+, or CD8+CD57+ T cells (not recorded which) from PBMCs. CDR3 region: CASSSHGGNTDTQFF. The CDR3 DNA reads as TGTGCCAGCAGCTCCCACGGGGGTAACACAGATACGCAGTTTTTT.